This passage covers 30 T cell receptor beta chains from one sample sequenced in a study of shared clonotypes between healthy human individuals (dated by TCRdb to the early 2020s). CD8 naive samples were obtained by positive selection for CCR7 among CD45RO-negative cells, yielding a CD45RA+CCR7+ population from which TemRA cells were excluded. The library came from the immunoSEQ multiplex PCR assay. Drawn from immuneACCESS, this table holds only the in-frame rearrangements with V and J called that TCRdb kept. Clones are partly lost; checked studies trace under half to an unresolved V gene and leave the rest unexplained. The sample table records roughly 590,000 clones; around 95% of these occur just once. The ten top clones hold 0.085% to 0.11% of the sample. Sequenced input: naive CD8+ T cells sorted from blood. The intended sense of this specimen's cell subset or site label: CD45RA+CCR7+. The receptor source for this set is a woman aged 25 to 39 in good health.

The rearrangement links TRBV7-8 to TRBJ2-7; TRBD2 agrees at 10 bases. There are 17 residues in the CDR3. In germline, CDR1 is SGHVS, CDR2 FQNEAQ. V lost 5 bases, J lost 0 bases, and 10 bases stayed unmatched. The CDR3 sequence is CASSHHLAGESSYEQYF. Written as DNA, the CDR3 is TGTGCCAGCAGCCACCATCTAGCGGGAGAGAGCTCCTACGAGCAGTACTTC.

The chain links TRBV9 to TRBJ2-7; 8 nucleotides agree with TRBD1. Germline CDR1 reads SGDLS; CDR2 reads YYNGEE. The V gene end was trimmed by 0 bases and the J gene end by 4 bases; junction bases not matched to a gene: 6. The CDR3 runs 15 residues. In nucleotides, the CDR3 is TGTGCCAGCAGCGTAGCTCCCGGGACAGGTTACGAGCAGTACTTC. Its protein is CASSVAPGTGYEQYF.

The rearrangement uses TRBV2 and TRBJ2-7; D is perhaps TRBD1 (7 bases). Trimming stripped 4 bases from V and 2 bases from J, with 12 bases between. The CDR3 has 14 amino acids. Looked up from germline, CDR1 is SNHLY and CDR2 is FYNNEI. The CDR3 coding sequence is TGTGCCAGCAGTGTTGGCAGGGGGGCCTACGAGCAGTACTTC. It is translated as CASSVGRGAYEQYF. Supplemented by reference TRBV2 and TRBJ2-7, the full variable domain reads EPEVTQTPSHQVTQMGQEVILRCVPISNHLYFYWYRQILGQKVEFLVSFYNNEISEKSEIFDDQFSVERPDGSNFTLKIRSTKLEDSAMYFCASSVGRGAYEQYFGPGTRLTVT.

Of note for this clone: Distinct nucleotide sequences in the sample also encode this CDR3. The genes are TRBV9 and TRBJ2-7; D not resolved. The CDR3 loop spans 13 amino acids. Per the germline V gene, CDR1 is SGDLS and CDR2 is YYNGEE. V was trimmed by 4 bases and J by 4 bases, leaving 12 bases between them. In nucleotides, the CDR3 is TGTGCCAGCAGCCCTCCCGACTCTTACGAGCAGTACTTC. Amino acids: CASSPPDSYEQYF.

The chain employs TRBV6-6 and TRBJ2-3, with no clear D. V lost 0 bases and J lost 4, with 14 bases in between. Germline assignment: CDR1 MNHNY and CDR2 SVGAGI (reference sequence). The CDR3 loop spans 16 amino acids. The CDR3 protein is CASSYSEGIEADTQYF. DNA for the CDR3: TGTGCCAGCAGTTACTCTGAAGGGATCGAGGCAGATACGCAGTATTTT.

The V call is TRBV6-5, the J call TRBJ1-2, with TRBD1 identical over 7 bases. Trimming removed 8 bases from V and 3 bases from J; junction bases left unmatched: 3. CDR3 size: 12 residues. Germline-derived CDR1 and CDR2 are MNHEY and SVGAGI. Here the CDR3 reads CASRGTDYGYTF. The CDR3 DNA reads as TGTGCCAGCCGGGGGACAGACTATGGCTACACCTTC.

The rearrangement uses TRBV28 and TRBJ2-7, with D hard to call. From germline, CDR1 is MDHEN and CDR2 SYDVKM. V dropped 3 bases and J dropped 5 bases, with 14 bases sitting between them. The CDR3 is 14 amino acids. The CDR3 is CASSFRRTFHEQYF. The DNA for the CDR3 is TGTGCCAGCAGTTTCCGTAGAACATTCCACGAGCAGTACTTC. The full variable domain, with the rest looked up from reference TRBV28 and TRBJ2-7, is DVKVTQSSRYLVKRTGEKVFLECVQDMDHENMFWYRQDPGLGLRLIYFSYDVKMKEKGDIPEGYSVSREKKERFSLILESASTNQTSMYLCASSFRRTFHEQYFGPGTRLTVT.

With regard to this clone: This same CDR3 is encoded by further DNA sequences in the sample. CDR3 in amino acids: CASSFGGNEQFF. The CDR3 coding sequence is TGTGCCAGCAGTTTTGGAGGGAATGAGCAGTTCTTC. The chain is built from TRBV27 and TRBJ2-1; a possible D gene is TRBD2 (6 bases). Germline assignment: CDR1 MNHEY and CDR2 SMNVEV (reference sequence). This CDR3 comprises 12 residues. Trimming shortened V by 3 bases and J by 7 bases, and 7 bases separated the two germline ends.

For the CDR3, the DNA is TGTGCCAGCAGCTTGTCCCCGGATAGCAATCAGCCCCAGCATTTT. Amino acid sequence: CASSLSPDSNQPQHF. The chain recombines TRBV5-6 with TRBJ1-5; D unresolved. Trimming removed 1 base from V and 0 bases from J, with 8 bases in between. This CDR3 region has 15 residues. The V gene's germline CDR1 is SGHDT and CDR2 YYEEEE.

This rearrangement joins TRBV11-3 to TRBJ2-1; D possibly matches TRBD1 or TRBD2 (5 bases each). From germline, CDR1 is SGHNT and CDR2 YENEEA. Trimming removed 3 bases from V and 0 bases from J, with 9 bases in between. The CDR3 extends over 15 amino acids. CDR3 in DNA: TGTGCCAGCAGCTTCGGGACCAGCTCCTACAATGAGCAGTTCTTC. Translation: CASSFGTSSYNEQFF.

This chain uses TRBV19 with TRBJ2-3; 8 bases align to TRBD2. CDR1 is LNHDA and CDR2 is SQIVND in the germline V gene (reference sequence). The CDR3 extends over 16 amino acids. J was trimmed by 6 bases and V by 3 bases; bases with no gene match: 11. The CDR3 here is CASSIYTGGVVDTQYF. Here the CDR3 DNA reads TGTGCCAGTAGTATTTACACGGGAGGGGTTGTGGATACGCAGTATTTT.

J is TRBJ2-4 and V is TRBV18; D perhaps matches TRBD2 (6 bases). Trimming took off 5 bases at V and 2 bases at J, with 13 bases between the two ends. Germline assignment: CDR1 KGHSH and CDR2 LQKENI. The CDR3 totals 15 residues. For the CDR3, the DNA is TGTGCCAGCTCATGGAGACTAGGGTCCAAAAACATTCAGTACTTC. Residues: CASSWRLGSKNIQYF.

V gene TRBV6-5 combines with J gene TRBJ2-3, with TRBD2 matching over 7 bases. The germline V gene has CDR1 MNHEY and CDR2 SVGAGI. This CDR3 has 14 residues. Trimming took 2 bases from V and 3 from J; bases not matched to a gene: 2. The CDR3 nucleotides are TGTGCCAGCAGTTACAGGGAGGGGACAGATACGCAGTATTTT. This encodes CASSYREGTDTQYF.

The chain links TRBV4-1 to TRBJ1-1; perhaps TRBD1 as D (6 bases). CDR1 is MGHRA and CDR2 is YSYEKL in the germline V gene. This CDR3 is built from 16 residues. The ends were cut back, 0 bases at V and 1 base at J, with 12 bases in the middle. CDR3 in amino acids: CASSQESRTANTEAFF. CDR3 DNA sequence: TGCGCCAGCAGCCAAGAATCACGGACAGCGAACACTGAAGCTTTCTTT.

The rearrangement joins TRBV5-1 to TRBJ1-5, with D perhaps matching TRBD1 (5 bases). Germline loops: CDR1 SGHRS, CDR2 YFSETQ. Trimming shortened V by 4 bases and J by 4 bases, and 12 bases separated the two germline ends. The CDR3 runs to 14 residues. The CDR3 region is CASSVDSLNQPQHF. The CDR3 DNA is TGCGCCAGCAGCGTTGACAGCTTGAATCAGCCCCAGCATTTT.

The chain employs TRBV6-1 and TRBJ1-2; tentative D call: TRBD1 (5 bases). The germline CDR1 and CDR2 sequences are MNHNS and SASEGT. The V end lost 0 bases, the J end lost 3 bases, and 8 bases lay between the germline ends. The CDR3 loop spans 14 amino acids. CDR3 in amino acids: CASSEAQGDYGYTF. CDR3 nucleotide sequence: TGTGCCAGCAGTGAAGCGCAAGGGGACTATGGCTACACCTTC.

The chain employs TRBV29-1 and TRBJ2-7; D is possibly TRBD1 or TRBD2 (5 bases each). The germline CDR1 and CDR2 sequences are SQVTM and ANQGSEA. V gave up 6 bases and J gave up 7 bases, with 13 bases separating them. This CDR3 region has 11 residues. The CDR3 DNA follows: TGCAGCGTCCGGGGCCTGAGGGAGCAGTACTTC. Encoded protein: CSVRGLREQYF.

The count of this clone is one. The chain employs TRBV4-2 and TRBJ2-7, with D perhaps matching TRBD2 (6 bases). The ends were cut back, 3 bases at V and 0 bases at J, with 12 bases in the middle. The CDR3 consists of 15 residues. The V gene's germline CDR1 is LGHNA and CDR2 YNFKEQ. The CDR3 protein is CASSQWEANSYEQYF. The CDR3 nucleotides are TGTGCCAGCAGCCAGTGGGAGGCCAACTCCTACGAGCAGTACTTC.

The CDR3 reads CASSLEGVNFELFF. DNA for the CDR3: TGTGCCAGCAGCTTGGAGGGGGTCAATTTCGAACTGTTTTTT. The chain joins TRBV5-6 to TRBJ2-2; tentative D call: TRBD1 (6 bases). The length of the CDR3 is 14 residues. Trimming removed 0 bases at V and 14 bases at J, with 17 bases between. Germline CDR1 and CDR2: SGHDT and YYEEEE.

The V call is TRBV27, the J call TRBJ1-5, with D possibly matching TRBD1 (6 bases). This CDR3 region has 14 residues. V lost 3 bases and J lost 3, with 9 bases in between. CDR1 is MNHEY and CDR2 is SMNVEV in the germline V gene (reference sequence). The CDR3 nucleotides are TGTGCCAGCAGTTTGGGGGGGGCCAATCAGCCCCAGCATTTT. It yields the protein CASSLGGANQPQHF.

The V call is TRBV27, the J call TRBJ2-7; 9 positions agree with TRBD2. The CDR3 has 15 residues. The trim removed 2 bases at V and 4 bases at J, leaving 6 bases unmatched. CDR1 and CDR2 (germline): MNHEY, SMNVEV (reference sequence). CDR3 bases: TGTGCCAGCAGTTTAGGGGTAGCGGGGGTTTACGAGCAGTACTTC. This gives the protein CASSLGVAGVYEQYF.

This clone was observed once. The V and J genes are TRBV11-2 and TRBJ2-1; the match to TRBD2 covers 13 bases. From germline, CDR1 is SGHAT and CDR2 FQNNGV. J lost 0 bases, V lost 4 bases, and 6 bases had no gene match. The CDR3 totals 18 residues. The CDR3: CASSSGTSGALSYNEQFF. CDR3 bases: TGTGCCAGCAGCTCCGGGACTAGCGGGGCTCTCTCCTACAATGAGCAGTTCTTC.

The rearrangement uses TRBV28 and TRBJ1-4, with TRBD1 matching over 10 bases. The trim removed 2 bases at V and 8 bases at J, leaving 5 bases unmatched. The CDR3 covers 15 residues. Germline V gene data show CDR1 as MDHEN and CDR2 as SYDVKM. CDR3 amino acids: CASSLDRGLWEKLFF. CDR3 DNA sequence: TGTGCCAGCAGTTTAGACAGGGGGCTATGGGAAAAACTGTTTTTT.

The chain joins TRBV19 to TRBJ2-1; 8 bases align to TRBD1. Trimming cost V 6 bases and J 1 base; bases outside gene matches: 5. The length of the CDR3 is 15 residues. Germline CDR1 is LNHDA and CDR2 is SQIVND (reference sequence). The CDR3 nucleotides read TGTGCCAGTAGCCCGGACAGGGCTTCCTACAATGAGCAGTTCTTC. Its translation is CASSPDRASYNEQFF.

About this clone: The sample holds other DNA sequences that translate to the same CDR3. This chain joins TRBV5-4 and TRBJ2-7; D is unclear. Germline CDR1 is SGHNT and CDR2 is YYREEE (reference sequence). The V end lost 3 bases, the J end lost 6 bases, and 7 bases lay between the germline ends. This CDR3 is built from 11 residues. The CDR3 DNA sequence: TGTGCCAGCAGCTCGGTCGGCGAGCAGTACTTC. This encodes CASSSVGEQYF.

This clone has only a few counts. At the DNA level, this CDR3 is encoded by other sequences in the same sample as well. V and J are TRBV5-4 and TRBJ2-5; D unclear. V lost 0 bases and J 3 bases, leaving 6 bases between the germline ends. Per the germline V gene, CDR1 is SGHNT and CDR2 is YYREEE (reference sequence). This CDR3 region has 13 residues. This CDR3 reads CASSLESEETQYF. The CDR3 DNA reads TGTGCCAGCAGCTTGGAATCCGAAGAGACCCAGTACTTC.

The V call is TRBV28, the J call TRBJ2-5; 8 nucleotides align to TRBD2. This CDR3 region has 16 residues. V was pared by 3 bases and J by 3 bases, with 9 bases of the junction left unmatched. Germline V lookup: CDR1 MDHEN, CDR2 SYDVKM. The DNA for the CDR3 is TGTGCCAGCAGTTTTAGCGGGACGGGTCTAGAAGAGACCCAGTACTTC. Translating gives CASSFSGTGLEETQYF.

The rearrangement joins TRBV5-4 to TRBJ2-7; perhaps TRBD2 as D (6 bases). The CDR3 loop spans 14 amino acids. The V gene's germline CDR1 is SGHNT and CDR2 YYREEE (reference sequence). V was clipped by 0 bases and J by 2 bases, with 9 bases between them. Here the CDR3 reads CASSLGTSPYEQYF. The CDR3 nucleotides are TGTGCCAGCAGCTTGGGCACTAGCCCCTACGAGCAGTACTTC.

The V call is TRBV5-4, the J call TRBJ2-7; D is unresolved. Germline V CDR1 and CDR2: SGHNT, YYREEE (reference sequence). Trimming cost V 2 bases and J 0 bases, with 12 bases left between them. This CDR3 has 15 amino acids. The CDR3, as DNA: TGTGCCAGCAGCTTTACGACGGATCCCTCCTACGAGCAGTACTTC. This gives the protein CASSFTTDPSYEQYF.

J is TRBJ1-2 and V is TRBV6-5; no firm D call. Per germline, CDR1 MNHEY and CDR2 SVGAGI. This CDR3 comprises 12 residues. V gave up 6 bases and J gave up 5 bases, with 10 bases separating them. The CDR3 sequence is CASRVDGYGYTF. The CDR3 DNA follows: TGTGCCAGCAGAGTTGACGGATATGGCTACACCTTC.